These 28 T cell receptor beta chains were sequenced from one sample in a study of blood T cell repertoires in COVID-19. Generated by immunoSEQ multiplex PCR, the TCRdb table keeps only in-frame clones and is missing some. The repertoire holds hundreds of thousands of clones, with approximately 90% as singletons. Sample: peripheral blood. Every receptor here comes from a woman between 18 and 30 years old who had recovered from COVID-19.

This clone was seen once. The rearrangement uses TRBV30 and TRBJ2-2, with 8 bases aligning to TRBD1. CDR1 and CDR2 (germline): GTSNPN, SVGIG (reference sequence). This CDR3 has 15 residues. Trimming cost V 1 base and J 7 bases; bases outside gene matches: 8. CDR3 sequence: CAWSAQGVEVGELFF. The DNA of the CDR3 is TGTGCCTGGAGTGCACAGGGGGTCGAGGTCGGGGAGCTGTTTTTT.

This clone turned up a few times. The chain couples TRBV24-1 to TRBJ1-5; a possible D gene is TRBD1 (6 bases). Germline loops: CDR1 KGHDR, CDR2 SFDVKD. V lost 9 bases to trimming and J lost 2 bases, with 10 bases between them. There are 13 residues in the CDR3. CDR3: CATREGGNQPQHF. For the CDR3, the DNA is TGTGCCACCCGCGAGGGGGGCAATCAGCCCCAGCATTTT.

The table lists this clone with a count of one. The DNA of the CDR3 is TGTGCCAGTAGTGTAAGACATCAGAACACTGAAGCTTTCTTT. Protein: CASSVRHQNTEAFF. The J gene is TRBJ1-1, the V gene TRBV19; no clear D. Germline V gives CDR1 LNHDA, CDR2 SQIVND (reference sequence). CDR3 length equals 14 residues. The ends were cut back, 5 bases at V and 1 base at J, with 11 bases in the middle. Full variable domain (outside the CDR3, taken from reference TRBV19 and TRBJ1-1): DGGITQSPKYLFRKEGQNVTLSCEQNLNHDAMYWYRQDPGQGLRLIYYSQIVNDFQKGDIAEGYSVSREKKESFPLTVTSAQKNPTAFYLCASSVRHQNTEAFFGQGTRLTVV.

The chain couples TRBV10-2 to TRBJ2-1; 8 bases match TRBD2. There are 12 residues in the CDR3. The junction had 1 base not matched to a gene; V was cut back by 2 bases and J by 10 bases. Germline loops: CDR1 WSHSY, CDR2 SAAADI. The CDR3, as DNA: TGCGCCAGCAGTGAGAGCGGGGGCGAGCAGTTCTTC. It yields the protein CASSESGGEQFF.

The V and J genes are TRBV19 and TRBJ2-4; a possible D gene is TRBD2 (6 bases). The germline CDR1 and CDR2 sequences are LNHDA and SQIVND (reference sequence). There are 16 residues in the CDR3. V lost 3 bases to trimming and J lost 0 bases, with 12 bases between them. In DNA, the CDR3 is TGTGCCAGTAGTATTAAAGGAGGGATAGCCAAAAACATTCAGTACTTC. Its protein product is CASSIKGGIAKNIQYF.

The rearrangement joins TRBV7-7 to TRBJ2-2; D ambiguous. Looked up from germline, CDR1 is SSHAT and CDR2 is FNYEAQ (reference sequence). Trimming pared 1 base from V and 0 bases from J, leaving 6 bases between. CDR3 size: 15 residues. DNA of the CDR3: TGTGCCAGCAGCTTAGGAGTCACGAACACCGGGGAGCTGTTTTTT. Its translation is CASSLGVTNTGELFF.

The chain couples TRBV11-2 to TRBJ2-5; no firm D call. Germline values: CDR1 SGHAT, CDR2 FQNNGV. Deletions cut 0 bases from V and 3 bases from J, with 8 bases between. CDR3 length equals 14 residues. The CDR3 loop is CASSLDPVEETQYF. The CDR3 DNA reads as TGTGCCAGCAGCTTAGATCCGGTAGAAGAGACCCAGTACTTC. Full variable domain (missing parts from reference TRBV11-2 and TRBJ2-5): EAGVAQSPRYKIIEKRQSVAFWCNPISGHATLYWYQQILGQGPKLLIQFQNNGVVDDSQLPKDRFSAERLKGVDSTLKIQPAKLEDSAVYLCASSLDPVEETQYFGPGTRLLVL.

This rearrangement joins TRBV19 to TRBJ1-1, with TRBD1 matching 7 bases. This CDR3 comprises 14 residues. The J segment lost 3 bases and the V segment lost 6 bases, leaving 7 bases of the junction unmatched. Germline V gene data show CDR1 as LNHDA and CDR2 as SQIVND (reference sequence). The CDR3 coding sequence is TGTGCCAGTAGATGGGGCAGGGGGGACACTGAAGCTTTCTTT. It codes for CASRWGRGDTEAFF.

The rearrangement links TRBV11-2 to TRBJ2-1; 7 nucleotides agree with TRBD1. V trimming: 5 bases; J trimming: 0 bases; junction bases outside the gene matches: 7. The CDR3 covers 16 residues. The germline gives CDR1 SGHAT, CDR2 FQNNGV. CDR3 loop: CASSAGTASSYNEQFF. CDR3 in DNA: TGTGCCAGCAGCGCCGGGACAGCCAGCTCCTACAATGAGCAGTTCTTC.

The chain is built from TRBV19 and TRBJ1-2; D unclear. This CDR3 has 12 residues. Germline CDR1 reads LNHDA; CDR2 reads SQIVND (reference sequence). Trimming took off 8 bases at V and 5 bases at J, with 12 bases between the two ends. The CDR3 DNA follows: TGTGCCAGTTATACGGTAATATATGGCTACACCTTC. Residues: CASYTVIYGYTF.

J is TRBJ1-6 and V is TRBV27, with TRBD1 matching 9 bases. Germline V gene sequence: CDR1 MNHEY, CDR2 SMNVEV (reference sequence). This CDR3 region has 17 residues. V shed 5 bases, J shed 6 bases, and the junction held 11 bases outside the gene matches. DNA for the CDR3: TGTGCCAGCAGTCCCGCCACGACAGGGGGAATTAATTCACCCCTCCACTTT. Amino acid sequence: CASSPATTGGINSPLHF.

The chain employs TRBV5-1 and TRBJ2-3; 7 nucleotides agree with TRBD1. The CDR3 sequence is 14 residues long. CDR1 is SGHRS and CDR2 is YFSETQ in the germline V gene. The junction had 5 bases not matched to a gene; V was cut back by 5 bases and J by 2 bases. The CDR3 region has the DNA TGCGCCAGCAGTACAGGGGAGTTCACAGATACGCAGTATTTT. Amino acid sequence: CASSTGEFTDTQYF.

Here the CDR3 DNA reads TGTGCCAGCAGTTATACGGGAGTATCCGGCTACACCTTC. This encodes CASSYTGVSGYTF. The chain joins TRBV6-5 to TRBJ1-2, with D unresolved. V was clipped by 3 bases and J by 8 bases, with 13 bases between them. This CDR3 spans 13 amino acids. Per germline, CDR1 MNHEY and CDR2 SVGAGI.

The V gene is TRBV19, the J gene TRBJ2-1; 7 nucleotides match TRBD2. This CDR3 has 15 amino acids. V trimming: 7 bases; J trimming: 0 bases; junction bases outside the gene matches: 6. Germline loops: CDR1 LNHDA, CDR2 SQIVND (reference sequence). This CDR3 reads CASKFTSVSYNEQFF. The CDR3 region has the DNA TGTGCCAGTAAATTCACTAGCGTCTCCTACAATGAGCAGTTCTTC.

The chain combines TRBV5-1 with TRBJ2-6; 7 bases are a match to TRBD1. This CDR3 comprises 16 residues. The germline V gene has CDR1 SGHRS and CDR2 YFSETQ. The J segment lost 0 bases and the V segment lost 9 bases, leaving 9 bases of the junction unmatched. Here the CDR3 DNA reads TGCGCCACCAGAGGACAGGCCTCCTCTGGGGCCAACGTCCTGACTTTC. It is translated as CATRGQASSGANVLTF.

The chain recombines TRBV5-1 with TRBJ2-1; 7 bases agree with TRBD1. The V gene's germline CDR1 is SGHRS and CDR2 YFSETQ. V shed 1 base and J 10 bases; nucleotides not matched to a gene: 32. CDR3 length equals 22 residues. The CDR3 region is CASSLTQGPSRTAPRKSWEQFF. The CDR3 coding sequence is TGCGCCAGCAGCTTGACACAGGGGCCTTCCCGAACGGCCCCGCGGAAATCCTGGGAGCAGTTCTTC.

The rearrangement joins TRBV12-5 to TRBJ2-3; tentative D call: TRBD1 (6 bases). V was pared by 5 bases and J by 6 bases, with 15 bases between. Germline loops: CDR1 LGHNT, CDR2 FRNRAP. The CDR3 runs to 14 residues. The DNA for the CDR3 is TGTGCTAGTGGTCACCTCCAGGGGTGGGATACGCAGTATTTT. It codes for CASGHLQGWDTQYF.

V usage is TRBV19 and J usage is TRBJ1-1; D may be TRBD1 (5 bases). The CDR3 consists of 15 residues. From germline, CDR1 is LNHDA and CDR2 SQIVND (reference sequence). With 3 bases removed from V and 4 bases from J, the gap between germline ends came to 15 bases. DNA for the CDR3: TGTGCCAGTAGTATGTCTGGAAGGGGTGGCACTGAAGCTTTCTTT. This codes for CASSMSGRGGTEAFF.

The rearrangement joins TRBV10-3 to TRBJ2-1, with a weak D call TRBD2 (6 bases). The germline CDR1 and CDR2 sequences are ENHRY and SYGVKD. The germline V and J ends were trimmed by 10 bases and 2 bases, with 15 bases remaining between them. The CDR3 has 14 amino acids. This CDR3 is CATAAGSPYNEQFF. The CDR3 bases are TGTGCCACCGCGGCGGGGTCACCCTACAATGAGCAGTTCTTC.

This clone has only a few counts. The genes are TRBV6-5 and TRBJ1-2; no reliable D call. CDR1 MNHEY and CDR2 SVGAGI come from the germline V gene. The CDR3 length is 13 residues. The V gene lost 7 bases and the J gene lost 7 bases, with 16 bases spanning the gap. The CDR3: CASIPVGSGGYTF. For the CDR3, the DNA is TGTGCCAGCATCCCGGTGGGTTCGGGTGGCTACACCTTC.

The sample holds one count of this clone. The rearrangement uses TRBV2 and TRBJ2-5; no firm D call. Germline lookup yields CDR1 SNHLY and CDR2 FYNNEI. This CDR3 has 14 residues. Trimming cost V 5 bases and J 2 bases, with 12 bases left between them. The CDR3 protein is CASSLSTVQETQYF. The CDR3 coding sequence is TGTGCCAGCAGTTTGTCTACCGTACAAGAGACCCAGTACTTC.

This clone was found once. The rearrangement joins TRBV7-9 to TRBJ2-6; D not certain. Looked up from germline, CDR1 is SEHNR and CDR2 is FQNEAQ (reference sequence). This CDR3 is 15 amino acids long. Deletions cut 3 bases from V and 0 bases from J, with 6 bases between. The CDR3 spells CASSLFSSGANVLTF. The CDR3 region has the DNA TGTGCCAGCAGCTTGTTCTCCTCTGGGGCCAACGTCCTGACTTTC.

The rearrangement uses TRBV19 and TRBJ1-1, with TRBD1 matching over 7 bases. With V trimmed by 3 bases and J by 4 bases, 5 bases remained unmatched. The germline CDR1 and CDR2 sequences are LNHDA and SQIVND (reference sequence). The CDR3 consists of 14 residues. CDR3 nucleotides: TGTGCCAGTAGTATCTCAGGGGGAGGCACTGAAGCTTTCTTT. This gives the protein CASSISGGGTEAFF.

V is TRBV15 and J is TRBJ2-1; no reliable D call. This CDR3 contains 12 residues. The ends were cut back, 4 bases at V and 6 bases at J, with 7 bases in the middle. Germline V gives CDR1 LNHNV, CDR2 YYDKDF (reference sequence). CDR3 DNA: TGTGCCACCAGCAAAGCCATCAATGAGCAGTTCTTC. Translating gives CATSKAINEQFF. The whole variable domain, remainder taken from reference TRBV15 and TRBJ2-1, is DAMVIQNPRYQVTQFGKPVTLSCSQTLNHNVMYWYQQKSSQAPKLLFHYYDKDFNNEADTPDNFQSRRPNTSFCFLDIRSPGLGDTAMYLCATSKAINEQFFGPGTRLTVL.

V is TRBV5-4 and J is TRBJ2-5; D may be TRBD1 (6 bases). The CDR3 totals 14 residues. V dropped 5 bases and J dropped 0 bases, with 11 bases sitting between them. Germline CDR1 reads SGHNT; CDR2 reads YYREEE (reference sequence). The CDR3 nucleotides are TGTGCCAGCAGTAACCGGGACAACCAAGAGACCCAGTACTTC. It yields the protein CASSNRDNQETQYF.

Here the CDR3 DNA reads TGTGCCAGCAGCTTAGGGGCGGGAGGGCCAATAGATACGCAGTATTTT. Encoded protein: CASSLGAGGPIDTQYF. The chain is built from TRBV7-6 and TRBJ2-3, with 9 bases that match TRBD2. The germline CDR1 and CDR2 sequences are SGHVS and FNYEAQ. This CDR3 is 16 amino acids long. Losses at the gene ends were 1 base for V and 5 bases for J; bases not matched to a gene: 7. Supplemented by reference TRBV7-6 and TRBJ2-3, the full variable domain reads GAGVSQSPRYKVTKRGQDVALRCDPISGHVSLYWYRQALGQGPEFLTYFNYEAQQDKSGLPNDRFSAERPEGSISTLTIQRTEQRDSAMYRCASSLGAGGPIDTQYFGPGTRLTVL.

The V gene is TRBV20-1, the J gene TRBJ1-1, with TRBD1 identical over 7 bases. Losses at the gene ends were 1 base for V and 10 bases for J; bases not matched to a gene: 0. This CDR3 has 10 residues. CDR1 DFQATT and CDR2 SNEGSKA come from the germline V gene (reference sequence). Here the CDR3 reads CSARGQGAFF. For the CDR3, the DNA is TGCAGTGCTAGAGGACAGGGAGCTTTCTTT.

The chain employs TRBV3-1 (or the pseudogene TRBV3-2) and TRBJ2-2, with TRBD2 as a possible D gene (5 bases). This CDR3 is built from 15 residues. V was trimmed by 4 bases and J by 2 bases, leaving 11 bases between them. Germline assignment: CDR1 LGHDT and CDR2 YNNKEL (reference sequence). CDR3 DNA sequence: TGTGCCAGCAGCCCAGGACTGGGTAACACCGGGGAGCTGTTTTTT. This encodes CASSPGLGNTGELFF.